This T cell receptor (beta chain) was documented in a study of Graves' ophthalmopathy and Graves' hyperthyroidism. Study-wide points: Between ophthalmopathy and stable hyperthyroidism, a 13-signature model drew a separation with approximately 90% sensitivity and less than 83% specificity.

As to this clonotype: The antigen remains undetermined.

Germline V lookup: CDR1 SNHLY, CDR2 FYNNEI. The V gene end was trimmed by 5 bases and the J gene end by 3 bases; junction bases not matched to a gene: 3. This CDR3 is built from 14 residues. Transcripts of RNA were the source for amplifying TCR beta CDR3 regions. HTBI-primed RT-PCR formed the first round, and a multiplex PCR formed the second. TCRdb reprocessed the multiplex PCR reads with MiXCR, giving one entry per CDR3 protein. The table includes approximately 1.2 million distinct CDR3 sequences, 35% to 40% detected once. Sequenced sample: peripheral blood or thyroid tissue (not recorded which). The chain couples TRBV2 to TRBJ2-2, with 7 positions matching TRBD1. This sequence was found in an adult man with Graves' hyperthyroidism. The CDR3 loop reads CASSSGQYTGELFF. CDR3 DNA sequence: TGTGCCAGCAGTTCGGGACAGTACACCGGGGAGCTGTTTTTT. Full variable domain (rest looked up from reference TRBV2 and TRBJ2-2): EPEVTQTPSHQVTQMGQEVILRCVPISNHLYFYWYRQILGQKVEFLVSFYNNEISEKSEIFDDQFSVERPDGSNFTLKIRSTKLEDSAMYFCASSSGQYTGELFFGEGSRLTVL.